This is a list of T cell receptor beta chains from one sample in a study of CD8+ T cells in alopecia areata. Libraries were prepared by immunoSEQ multiplex PCR; TCRdb keeps only in-frame clonotypes and omits some of them. The sample comprises roughly 120,000 clones, about 60% of which are singletons, and 2.8% rests with the top ten. Material: CD4+ T cells sorted from blood. These receptors came from a human donor in good health. CDR3s include the opening cysteine and the closing phenylalanine or tryptophan. Each record gives: clone size, J gene, CDR3 length, V gene, D gene, CDR3 DNA, CDR3 protein. D genes are given only for firm matches. Clone size is given for some rows only: seen once, a few or many times, or a class if the clone is expanded.

>once|TRBJ2-5|13|TRBV28|.
TGTGCCAGCAGTTTACCGGGTCTGGAGACCCAGTACTTC
CASSLPGLETQYF
>.|TRBJ1-5|13|TRBV2|.
TGTGCCAGCAGGGCCGATAGCAATCAGCCCCAGCATTTT
CASRADSNQPQHF
>.|TRBJ2-2|14|TRBV2|.
TGTGCCAGCGGCCAACAACAGAACACCGGGGAGCTGTTTTTT
CASGQQQNTGELFF
>few|TRBJ2-3|15|TRBV30|TRBD2
TGTGCCTGGGTTCCCCTAGCGGGGGGGCCTGATACGCAGTATTTT
CAWVPLAGGPDTQYF
>.|TRBJ2-7|12|TRBV2|.
TGTGCCAGCGGATTTGATACCTACGAGCAGTACTTC
CASGFDTYEQYF
>.|TRBJ2-5|16|TRBV12-2|.
TGTGCAAGTCGCTTACCTAGAGCGGGGGAGGATGAGACCCAGTACTTC
CASRLPRAGEDETQYF
>.|TRBJ2-1|11|TRBV29-1|.
TGCAGCGTCGCAAGGGGGGATGAGCAGTTCTTC
CSVARGDEQFF
>.|TRBJ1-2|16|TRBV9|TRBD1
TGTGCCAGCAGCGTGGCTCCCGGGACAGCCAACTATGGCTACACCTTC
CASSVAPGTANYGYTF
>.|TRBJ2-7|13|TRBV30|.
TGTGCCTGGAGTACTGGGATCTCCTACGAGCAGTACTTC
CAWSTGISYEQYF
>.|TRBJ1-2|15|TRBV4-1|.
TGCGCCAGCAGCCAGGCGACAGTTCTAACTATGGGCTACACCTTC
CASSQATVLTMGYTF
>.|TRBJ1-2|14|TRBV5-1|.
TGCGCCAGCAGCTTGACGGCAGCTAACTATGGCTACACCTTC
CASSLTAANYGYTF
>few|TRBJ2-7|14|TRBV14|TRBD1
TGTGCCAGCAGCCCCCAGACAGGGATCCACGAGCAGTACTTC
CASSPQTGIHEQYF
>.|TRBJ1-6|16|TRBV4-1|TRBD1
TGCGCCAGCAGCTCGGGACAGGGGGTGGAAAATTCACCCCTCCACTTT
CASSSGQGVENSPLHF
>few|TRBJ2-2|15|TRBV30|.
TGTGCCTCCCGACCCGATAACGTCGCCACCGGGGAGCTGTTTTTT
CASRPDNVATGELFF
>.|TRBJ2-2|11|TRBV29-1|.
TGCAGCGTAGCTAACCCCGGGGAGCTGTTTTTT
CSVANPGELFF
>.|TRBJ1-1|16|TRBV23-1|.
TGCGCCAGCAGTCGGGAGTCGCCCCACCTAAACACTGAAGCTTTCTTT
CASSRESPHLNTEAFF
>once|TRBJ2-7|16|TRBV5-1|TRBD1
TGCGCCAGCAGCCTGATGAGACAGGGGGCTCGGTACGAGCAGTACTTC
CASSLMRQGARYEQYF
>.|TRBJ1-5|16|TRBV10-3|TRBD1
TGTGCCATCAGAAGCGGACAGGGGAATAGCAATCAGCCCCAGCATTTT
CAIRSGQGNSNQPQHF
>few|TRBJ1-2|11|TRBV5-6|.
TGTGCCAGCAGCTCAATCCGGGGCTACACCTTC
CASSSIRGYTF
>.|TRBJ2-6|15|TRBV27|.
TGTGCCAGCAGTTTAGAGGGTTATGGGGCCAACGTCCTGACTTTC
CASSLEGYGANVLTF
>.|TRBJ2-6|13|TRBV6-4|.
TGTGCCAGCAGGGGGTCTGGGGCCAACGTCCTGACTTTC
CASRGSGANVLTF
>once|TRBJ1-1|13|TRBV29-1|TRBD1
TGCAGCGCATTTCGACAGGGGGCGACTGAAGCTTTCTTT
CSAFRQGATEAFF
>.|TRBJ1-2|14|TRBV6-6|.
TGTGCCAGCAGCTCCGCAGGGCAAAACTATGGCTACACCTTC
CASSSAGQNYGYTF
>.|TRBJ1-2|12|TRBV15|TRBD1
TGTGCCACTTCACAGGGGCCCTATGGCTACACCTTC
CATSQGPYGYTF
>.|TRBJ2-7|14|TRBV7-8|TRBD1
TGTGCCAGCAGCTTAAACAGGGGGTCCTACGAGCAGTACTTC
CASSLNRGSYEQYF
>few|TRBJ1-1|14|TRBV30|TRBD1
TGTGCCTGGAGTGTCTCAGGGGGTTTGCCTGAAGCTTTCTTT
CAWSVSGGLPEAFF
>few|TRBJ2-5|13|TRBV29-1|TRBD1
TGCAGCGTTCCCGGGACAGTTGTCGAGACCCAGTACTTC
CSVPGTVVETQYF
>.|TRBJ1-6|13|TRBV9|.
TGTGCCAGCAGCGCGACGCAGAGTTCACCCCTCCACTTT
CASSATQSSPLHF
>.|TRBJ1-2|13|TRBV29-1|.
TGCAGCGTTGCACCCACAGGGTCCGATGGCTACACCTTC
CSVAPTGSDGYTF
>.|TRBJ1-1|14|TRBV30|.
TGTGCCTGGAGTCGCCAGAGAGATAACACTGAAGCTTTCTTT
CAWSRQRDNTEAFF
>.|TRBJ1-2|14|TRBV29-1|TRBD1
TGCAGCGCTGGGGGCAGGGGGGATAACTATGGCTACACCTTC
CSAGGRGDNYGYTF
>.|TRBJ1-5|14|TRBV2|.
TGTGCCAGCAGTGAAGGACAGAACAATCAGCCCCAGCATTTT
CASSEGQNNQPQHF
>.|TRBJ2-7|14|TRBV29-1|TRBD1
TGCAGCGTTGGGACAGGGACGAATCCCTACGAGCAGTACTTC
CSVGTGTNPYEQYF
>.|TRBJ1-1|13|TRBV30|TRBD1
TGTGCCGGAGGACAGGGCACGGGCACTGAAGCTTTCTTT
CAGGQGTGTEAFF
>.|TRBJ2-3|14|TRBV4-2|.
TGTGCCAGCAGCGCTGGGACTCTAGGGGATACGCAGTATTTT
CASSAGTLGDTQYF